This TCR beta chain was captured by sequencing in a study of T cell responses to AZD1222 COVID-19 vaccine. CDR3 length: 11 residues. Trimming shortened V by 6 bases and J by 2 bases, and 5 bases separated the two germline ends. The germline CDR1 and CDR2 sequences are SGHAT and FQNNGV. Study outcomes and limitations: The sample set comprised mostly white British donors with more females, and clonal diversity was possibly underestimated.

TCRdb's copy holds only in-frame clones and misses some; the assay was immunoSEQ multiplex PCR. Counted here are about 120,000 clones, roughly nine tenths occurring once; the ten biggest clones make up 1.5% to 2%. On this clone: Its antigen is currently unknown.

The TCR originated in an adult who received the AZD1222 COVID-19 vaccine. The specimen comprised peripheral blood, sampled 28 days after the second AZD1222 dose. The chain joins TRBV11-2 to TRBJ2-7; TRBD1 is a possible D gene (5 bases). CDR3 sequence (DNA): TGTGCCAGCAGACAGGCCTACGAGCAGTACTTC. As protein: CASRQAYEQYF.